This T cell receptor beta chain originates from a study of blood T cell repertoires in COVID-19. The method was immunoSEQ multiplex PCR; TCRdb's version includes in-frame clones alone and lacks a portion of them. Of approximately 220,000 clones listed, about 90% are singletons. Which cohort a participant joined came from the clinical history participants gave. This CDR3 spans 16 amino acids. CDR1 is SGHNT, CDR2 YENEEA, per germline. V was pared by 5 bases and J by 0 bases, with 6 bases of the junction left unmatched. The receptor was derived from a man aged 25 to 40 who had recovered from COVID-19. The chain uses TRBV11-3 and TRBJ2-2, with 7 bases lining up with TRBD2. Sequencing was carried out using PBMCs or T cells enriched from blood (not recorded which). CDR3 DNA: TGTGCCAGCAGCCCTCCGGGACTAACGAACACCGGGGAGCTGTTTTTT. This sequence encodes CASSPPGLTNTGELFF.